These T cell receptor beta chains were read from a single sample in a study of T cells after yellow fever vaccination. TCRdb recomputed calls from the 5' RACE reads with MiXCR, one row per CDR3 protein. The data contain approximately 580,000 distinct CDR3 sequences, less than 20% of them singletons. Sequencing was performed on PBMCs, taken 5 days after the first yellow fever vaccination. The receptors here all came from a man aged 18 to 30 who received the YFV17D yellow fever vaccine. CDR3s include the opening cysteine and the closing phenylalanine or tryptophan. The D gene is left open where the match is weak. The listing skips clone size in some rows; elsewhere it reads once, few, many or a size class.

>TRBV20-1|-|-|TRBJ2-2
CSAGWGGTGGGMELFF
TGCAGTGCCGGCTGGGGGGGCACCGGGGGAGGGATGGAGCTGTTTTTT
>TRBV7-9|-|few|TRBJ1-6
CAIPWGAGGNSPLHF
TGTGCCATCCCCTGGGGGGCAGGAGGAAATTCACCCCTCCACTTT
>TRBV29-1|-|-|TRBJ2-7
CSALLDEQYF
TGCAGCGCCCTCTTGGACGAGCAGTACTTC
>TRBV15|-|many|TRBJ1-5
CATSRDPNQPQHF
TGTGCCACCAGCAGAGACCCCAATCAGCCCCAGCATTTT
>TRBV7-7|-|-|TRBJ1-1
CASSFDWNTEAFF
TGTGCTAGCAGCTTTGACTGGAACACTGAAGCTTTCTTT
>TRBV2|-|many|TRBJ1-2
CASSETWGANYGYTF
TGTGCCAGCAGTGAAACATGGGGGGCTAACTATGGCTACACCTTC
>TRBV12-3/TRBV12-4|-|few|TRBJ2-4
CASSASGLNIQYF
TGTGCCAGCAGTGCCTCCGGGTTAAACATTCAGTACTTC
>TRBV5-5|-|-|TRBJ2-7
CASTPGPGFYEQYF
TGTGCCAGCACCCCCGGTCCAGGGTTCTACGAGCAGTACTTC
>TRBV5-5|-|-|TRBJ1-6
CASSLGDFGTLHF
TGTGCCAGCAGCTTGGGGGATTTCGGGACCCTCCACTTT
>TRBV4-3|TRBD2|few|TRBJ2-3
CASSQDRRLAPRSTDTQYF
TGCGCCAGCAGCCAAGATCGGAGACTAGCCCCCCGGAGCACAGATACGCAGTATTTT
>TRBV28|-|-|TRBJ2-2
CASSWAEVTGELFF
TGTGCCAGCAGTTGGGCGGAGGTTACCGGGGAGCTGTTTTTT
>TRBV7-2|TRBD2|-|TRBJ2-2
CASRQGGGTGELFF
TGTGCCAGCAGACAAGGCGGGGGCACCGGGGAGCTGTTTTTT
>TRBV7-2|-|few|TRBJ1-5
CASSLGGQSNQPQHF
TGTGCCAGCAGCTTGGGGGGGCAAAGCAATCAGCCCCAGCATTTT
>TRBV10-3|TRBD1|few|TRBJ1-5
CAISESRTGEVQPQHF
TGTGCCATCAGTGAGTCGAGGACAGGGGAAGTTCAGCCCCAGCATTTT
>TRBV27|TRBD2|-|TRBJ2-7
CASSLRRETYEQYF
TGTGCCAGCAGTTTAAGGCGGGAGACCTACGAGCAGTACTTC
>TRBV29-1|TRBD2|-|TRBJ2-3
CSARGLAADTQYF
TGCAGCGCCAGGGGACTAGCGGCAGATACGCAGTATTTT
>TRBV20-1|-|few|TRBJ2-1
CSARGSGRKHNEQFF
TGCAGTGCTAGAGGCTCGGGCAGGAAACACAATGAGCAGTTCTTC
>TRBV18|-|few|TRBJ2-5
CASSVRASQETQYF
TGTGCCAGCTCGGTCAGGGCGTCGCAAGAGACCCAGTACTTC
>TRBV5-1|-|many|TRBJ1-1
CASSLDPMNTEAFF
TGTGCCAGCAGCTTGGACCCCATGAACACTGAAGCTTTCTTT
>TRBV5-1|TRBD2|-|TRBJ2-2
CASSSGLAGGPQGELFF
TGCGCCAGCAGCTCCGGACTAGCGGGGGGCCCCCAAGGGGAGCTGTTTTTT
>TRBV6-2/TRBV6-3|-|-|TRBJ1-5
CASSATGRNQPQHF
TGTGCCAGCAGTGCGACAGGCCGCAATCAGCCCCAGCATTTT
>TRBV3-1|TRBD2|once|TRBJ2-2
CASSQMGLAGGELFF
TGTGCCAGCAGCCAAATGGGACTAGCTGGTGGGGAGCTGTTTTTT
>TRBV29-1|-|-|TRBJ2-5
CSVEDSDYQETQYF
TGCAGCGTTGAAGATTCGGATTACCAAGAGACCCAGTACTTC
>TRBV4-1|-|few|TRBJ2-1
CASSQGGRFEQFF
TGCGCCAGCAGCCAAGGAGGGCGTTTCGAGCAGTTCTTC
>TRBV9|TRBD2|-|TRBJ2-5
CASSGGGLVLETQYF
TGTGCCAGCAGCGGAGGGGGACTAGTTTTAGAGACCCAGTACTTC
>TRBV7-9|-|-|TRBJ2-1
CASSLASDPIYNEQFF
TGTGCCAGCAGCTTAGCGAGCGACCCCATATACAATGAGCAGTTCTTC
>TRBV7-9|-|-|TRBJ1-6
CASSLSGQLTSPLHF
TGTGCCAGCAGCTTATCCGGACAGCTGACTTCACCCCTCCACTTT
>TRBV4-3|-|few|TRBJ2-2
CASSASQGVGTGELFF
TGCGCCAGCAGCGCCTCACAGGGCGTGGGCACCGGGGAGCTGTTTTTT
>TRBV29-1|-|many|TRBJ2-2
CSAQYTGELFF
TGCAGCGCGCAGTACACCGGGGAGCTGTTTTTT
>TRBV3-1|TRBD2|few|TRBJ2-7
CASSLRGSGGAYEQYF
TGTGCCAGCAGCCTCCGGGGGAGCGGGGGGGCGTACGAGCAGTACTTC
>TRBV7-3|-|-|TRBJ2-1
CASSVDSRGFDEQFF
TGTGCCAGCAGCGTCGACTCTAGGGGCTTCGATGAGCAGTTCTTC
>TRBV7-8|-|few|TRBJ2-1
CASKTRLNEQFF
TGTGCCAGCAAAACCAGGCTCAATGAGCAGTTCTTC
>TRBV20-1|TRBD2|-|TRBJ2-5
CSARIGVAGDSPPETQYF
TGCAGTGCTAGAATCGGGGTAGCGGGGGATTCTCCGCCGGAGACCCAGTACTTC
>TRBV4-3|TRBD1|few|TRBJ1-1
CASSQEGGRQGVNTEAFF
TGCGCCAGCAGCCAAGAAGGGGGACGACAGGGAGTGAACACTGAAGCTTTCTTT
>TRBV6-5|TRBD1|-|TRBJ1-2
CASSYLTGGVYGYTF
TGTGCCAGCAGTTACCTGACAGGGGGCGTCTATGGCTACACCTTC
>TRBV2|-|many|TRBJ2-3
CARQNGDTQYF
TGTGCCCGCCAGAATGGAGATACGCAGTATTTT
>TRBV12-3/TRBV12-4|-|-|TRBJ2-7
CASSLAQGGTLDEQYF
TGTGCCAGCAGTTTAGCGCAAGGGGGAACGCTCGACGAGCAGTACTTC
>TRBV7-9|-|-|TRBJ1-3
CASSPGLWMAGNTIYF
TGTGCCAGCAGCCCCGGGCTTTGGATGGCTGGAAACACCATATATTTT
>TRBV7-4|-|once|TRBJ2-7
CASSICTPYEQYF
TGTGCCAGCAGCATTTGTACACCCTACGAGCAGTACTTC
>TRBV19|-|-|TRBJ1-2
CASTLLRGGNYGYTF
TGTGCCAGTACCCTCCTGAGGGGCGGAAACTATGGCTACACCTTC
>TRBV7-9|-|many|TRBJ1-2
CAGAGISNYGYTF
TGTGCCGGCGCAGGGATTTCGAACTATGGCTACACCTTC
>TRBV6-1|TRBD1|few|TRBJ1-5
CASSLPDRGNQPQHF
TGTGCCAGCAGCCTACCGGACAGGGGCAATCAGCCCCAGCATTTT
>TRBV7-8|TRBD2|few|TRBJ2-3
CASSTVAGGGTDTQYF
TGTGCCAGCAGTACCGTAGCGGGGGGGGGCACAGATACGCAGTATTTT
>TRBV12-3/TRBV12-4|TRBD2|-|TRBJ2-7
CASSFSGVWPLSYEQYF
TGTGCCAGCAGTTTCAGCGGGGTGTGGCCACTCTCCTACGAGCAGTACTTC
>TRBV4-3|TRBD1|many|TRBJ2-7
CASSPISGGEQYF
TGCGCCAGCAGCCCGATCTCAGGGGGCGAGCAGTACTTC
>TRBV7-2|TRBD1|-|TRBJ2-1
CASTEQGSYNEQFF
TGTGCCAGCACCGAACAGGGGTCCTACAATGAGCAGTTCTTC
>TRBV5-1|TRBD1|many|TRBJ1-4
CASSDTGGAGNEKLFF
TGCGCCAGCAGCGATACAGGGGGCGCTGGTAATGAAAAACTGTTTTTT
>TRBV19|-|-|TRBJ2-1
CASSIKGLGHEQFF
TGTGCCAGTAGTATAAAGGGTTTGGGGCATGAGCAGTTCTTC
>TRBV5-1|-|few|TRBJ1-2
CASSLADSNYGYTF
TGCGCCAGCAGCTTGGCGGATTCCAACTATGGCTACACCTTC